This T cell receptor (beta chain) was captured in a study of cytomegalovirus exposure and HLA in healthy donors. General study points: TCR beta chains associated with HLA were, in a later analysis, more clonally expanded than equally common others.

The V gene's germline CDR1 is LGHNA and CDR2 YSLEER. This CDR3 is built from 16 residues. Trimming cost V 6 bases and J 2 bases, with 17 bases left between them. The PCR ran on 60 Vbeta and 13 Jbeta primers. Libraries were prepared by immunoSEQ multiplex PCR; TCRdb keeps only in-frame clonotypes and omits some of them. The sample has 75,000 to 95,000 clones, 50% to 75% seen once. Comments on this clone: The antigen is undetermined.

This chain links TRBV4-3 with TRBJ1-3; perhaps TRBD1 as D (6 bases). This receptor was taken from a man under 40 in good health and CMV-seronegative. Sequenced sample: PBMCs. This CDR3 is CASRHTNRVPGNTIYF. The CDR3 DNA follows: TGCGCCAGCAGGCATACCAACAGGGTCCCTGGAAACACCATATATTTT.